This TCR beta chain was captured by sequencing in a study of blood T cell repertoires in COVID-19. For this clone: Sequence at one end of the junction differs from germline and may be a read error.

The CDR3 totals 14 residues. Germline V gene sequence: CDR1 SGHDN, CDR2 FVKESK. Clones were sequenced by immunoSEQ multiplex PCR, and TCRdb holds only the in-frame ones, with some missing. The top ten hold 0.99% of the sample, which has around 160,000 clones, 86% seen once. The material sequenced was peripheral blood. The chain links TRBV14 to TRBJ1-6; D unresolved. The TCR originated in a man aged 18 to 29 with acute or convalescent COVID-19. The CDR3, as DNA: TGTGCCAGCAGCGAAGACCAGGTTATCTCACCCCTCCACTTT. It specifies CASSEDQVISPLHF.